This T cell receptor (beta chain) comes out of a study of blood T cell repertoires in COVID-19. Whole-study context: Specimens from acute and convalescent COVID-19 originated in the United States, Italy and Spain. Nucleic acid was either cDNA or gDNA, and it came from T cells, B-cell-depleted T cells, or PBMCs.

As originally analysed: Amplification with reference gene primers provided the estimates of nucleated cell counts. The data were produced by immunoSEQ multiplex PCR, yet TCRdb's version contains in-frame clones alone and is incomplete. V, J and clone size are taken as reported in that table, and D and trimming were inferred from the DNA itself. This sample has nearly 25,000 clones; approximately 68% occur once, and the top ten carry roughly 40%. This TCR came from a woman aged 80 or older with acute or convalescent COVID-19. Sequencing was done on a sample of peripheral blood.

CDR3 bases: TGTGCCAGCAGTCCTCTGGGCAGTCCTAACACCGGGGAGCTGTTTTTT. Translation gives CASSPLGSPNTGELFF. V and J are TRBV27 and TRBJ2-2; D not resolved. Deletions cut 5 bases from V and 2 bases from J, with 15 bases between. Per the germline V gene, CDR1 is MNHEY and CDR2 is SMNVEV (reference sequence). The length of the CDR3 is 16 residues.